This TCR beta chain was observed in a study of tumor-infiltrating lymphocytes in oesophageal squamous cell carcinoma. A single record per CDR3 protein comes from TCRdb applying MiXCR to the PCR reads. The data contain around 12,000 distinct CDR3 sequences, around 50% of them seen just once; the ten biggest clones take up approximately 29%. The CDR3 loop spans 17 amino acids. The germline CDR1 and CDR2 sequences are SGHVS and FNYEAQ. Germline trimming cut 1 base from V and 4 bases from J; bases unmatched to any gene: 6. The specimen was esophageal tumor tissue. The receptor's source is a female donor with esophageal squamous cell carcinoma. The chain carries TRBV7-6 and TRBJ2-3, with 12 bases lining up with TRBD2. This CDR3 is CASSLGLAGGRADTQYF. The CDR3 DNA reads as TGTGCCAGCAGCTTAGGGCTAGCGGGAGGGCGTGCAGATACGCAGTATTTT.